The 17 T cell receptor beta chains presented below share a single source sample, sequenced in a study of T cells in women clearing cervical HPV infection. Clones were sequenced by immunoSEQ multiplex PCR, and TCRdb holds only the in-frame ones, with some missing. Its listing shows approximately 31,000 clones. The specimen sequenced was blood buffy coat. Source of these receptors: a woman between 18 and 70 years old with a cervical HPV16 infection that either progressed to CIN3+ or cleared (not recorded which).

Comments on this clone: The read stops 3 residues short of the end of the CDR3; the missing end is completed from the germline J gene. V is TRBV18 and J is TRBJ1-1; D may be TRBD1 (5 bases). This CDR3 has 12 residues. V gave up 6 bases and J gave up 7 bases, with 12 bases separating them. Germline V gives CDR1 KGHSH, CDR2 LQKENI. The sequenced CDR3 bases are TGTGCCAGCTCCCCAGGTCAGGGTGAA. This codes for CASSPGQGE. The whole CDR3 sequence reads CASSPGQGEAFF.

The CDR3 here is CAWGFSQSGELETQYF. The part of the CDR3 DNA that was read is TGTGCCTGGGGATTTTCCCAATCGGGGGAGCTAGAGACG. The chain employs TRBV30 and TRBJ2-3; D is possibly TRBD2 (6 bases). The sequenced fragment ends 3 residues before the CDR3 boundary, so the rest is inferred from the germline J gene. The CDR3 is made up of 16 amino acids. Germline-derived CDR1 and CDR2 are GTSNPN and SVGIG (reference sequence). The entire variable domain, with the rest obtained from reference TRBV30 and TRBJ2-3, is as follows: SQTIHQWPATLVQPVGSPLSLECTVEGTSNPNLYWYRQAAGRGLQLLFYSVGIGQISSEVPQNLSASRPQDRQFILSSKKLLLSDSGFYLCAWGFSQSGELETQYFGPGTRLTVL.

Worth noting for this clone: The CDR3 goes on 3 residues after the read ends, and that part is filled in from the germline J gene. V gene TRBV27 combines with J gene TRBJ1-6; D not resolved. Germline CDR1 and CDR2: MNHEY and SMNVEV (reference sequence). This CDR3 is 14 amino acids long. The V end lost 3 bases, the J end lost 5 bases, and 8 bases lay between the germline ends. The sequenced CDR3 bases are TGTGCCAGCAGTTTGCCCGCTAATAATTCACCC. Amino acids: CASSLPANNSP. The full CDR3 protein reads CASSLPANNSPLHF.

Remarks on this clone: From the germline J gene comes the end of the CDR3, since the read stops 3 residues before it. The chain couples TRBV30 to TRBJ1-6; 8 bases are a match to TRBD1. This CDR3 region has 13 residues. Germline loops: CDR1 GTSNPN, CDR2 SVGIG (reference sequence). CDR3 loop: CARGGTGGRPLHF. The DNA read from the CDR3 is TGTGCCCGAGGGGGGACAGGAGGTCGCCCC.

Concerning this clone: The read finishes 3 residues shy of the CDR3 end, and the germline J gene is used to complete it. The V gene is TRBV30, the J gene TRBJ1-5; tentative D call: TRBD1 (5 bases). The CDR3 is 16 residues long. V was clipped by 0 bases and J by 2 bases, with 14 bases between them. Germline values: CDR1 GTSNPN, CDR2 SVGIG (reference sequence). CDR3 amino acids: CAWSVPGGGGNQPQHF. The covered CDR3 bases are TGTGCCTGGAGTGTACCGGGGGGGGGTGGCAATCAGCCC.

With regard to this clone: The read ends 3 residues shy of where the CDR3 ends; the end is completed using the germline J gene. The chain employs TRBV20-1 and TRBJ1-4, with D tentatively TRBD1 (6 bases). V was clipped by 3 bases and J by 8 bases, with 16 bases between them. The V gene's germline CDR1 is DFQATT and CDR2 SNEGSKA (reference sequence). The CDR3 has 14 residues. The part of the CDR3 DNA that was read is TGCAGTGCTAGGGTTTTGGGGGCGAAAGAAAAA. This sequence encodes CSARVLGAKEK. The CDR3 in its entirety is CSARVLGAKEKLFF.

For this clone: The read gets to within 3 residues of the CDR3 end, and the germline J gene fills in the rest. The rearrangement uses TRBV18 and TRBJ2-2; D may be TRBD1 (5 bases). Germline CDR1 and CDR2: KGHSH and LQKENI. CDR3 length: 15 residues. The chain's CDR3 is CASSPPSGGANVLFF. The sequenced CDR3 bases are TGTGCCAGCTCACCTCCATCGGGTGGGGCCAACGTG.

As concerns this clone: The read stops 3 residues short of the end of the CDR3; the missing end is completed from the germline J gene. The chain has TRBV20-1 and TRBJ2-1; D is unresolved. CDR3 size: 15 residues. The germline V gene encodes CDR1 DFQATT and CDR2 SNEGSKA (reference sequence). Trimming stripped 0 bases from V and 0 bases from J, with 9 bases between. The sequenced CDR3 bases are TGCAGTGCTAGAGACTCCCGGGTCTCCTACAATGAG. Amino acid sequence: CSARDSRVSYNE. The whole CDR3 sequence is CSARDSRVSYNEQFF.

About this clone itself: The junction does not match germline at one end; this may be a read error. The read ends 3 residues before the CDR3 terminus; that terminus is restored from the germline J gene. The chain has TRBV18 and TRBJ2-6; no reliable D call. The germline gives CDR1 KGHSH, CDR2 LQKENI. CDR3 length: 14 residues. The CDR3 sequence: CASSPLDISEILTF. The CDR3 bases that were read are TGTGCCAGCTCGCCACTCGACATCTCGGAAATC. Based on the CDR3 plus reference TRBV18 and TRBJ2-6, the full variable domain is NAGVMQNPRHLVRRRGQEARLRCSPMKGHSHVYWYRQLPEEGLKFMVYLQKENIIDESGMPKERFSAEFPKEGPSILRIQQVVRGDSAAYFCASSPLDISEILTFGAGSRLTVL.

Comments on this clone: The read gets to within 3 residues of the CDR3 end, and the germline J gene fills in the rest. This specimen includes other DNA sequences encoding the same CDR3. V and J are TRBV7-9 and TRBJ2-5, with D possibly being TRBD2 (6 bases). The V and J ends lost 4 bases and 0 bases respectively, with 12 bases between them. Germline V lookup: CDR1 SEHNR, CDR2 FQNEAQ (reference sequence). The CDR3 has 15 amino acids. The sequenced part of the CDR3 DNA is TGTGCCAGCAGCTCTAGCCGGGACTACCAAGAGACC. Translating gives CASSSSRDYQET. In full, the CDR3 reads CASSSSRDYQETQYF.

This clone is identified as medium-sized (0.01 to 0.1%) from frequency. The read ends 3 residues before the CDR3 terminus; that terminus is restored from the germline J gene. This chain connects TRBV29-1 to TRBJ2-2; 8 bases are a match to TRBD2. Trimming took 3 bases from V and 8 from J; bases not matched to a gene: 8. Germline V CDR1 and CDR2: SQVTM, ANQGSEA. CDR3 length: 14 amino acids. CDR3: CSVDPAGVGGELFF. CDR3 DNA (partial): TGCAGCGTTGACCCAGCGGGGGTCGGGGGGGAG.

In the case of this clone: The CDR3 is cut off 3 residues early in the read; its end comes from the germline J gene. This chain connects TRBV19 to TRBJ2-7; a weak D match, TRBD2 (6 bases). The CDR3 covers 15 residues. V lost 1 base to trimming and J lost 3 bases, with 13 bases between them. Germline CDR1 LNHDA, CDR2 SQIVND (reference sequence). The sequenced part of the CDR3 DNA is TGTGCCAGTAGTATAGGCTCCGGGGGATACTACGAG. It yields the protein CASSIGSGGYYE. The full CDR3 reads CASSIGSGGYYEQYF.

Comment on this clone: Coverage ceases 3 residues before the CDR3 finishes, and the germline J gene fills in the end. The genes are TRBV19 and TRBJ2-3; no clear D gene. V lost 5 bases, J lost 2 bases, and 17 bases lay in between. The germline V gene encodes CDR1 LNHDA and CDR2 SQIVND (reference sequence). The CDR3 length is 16 residues. The DNA read from the CDR3 is TGTGCCAGTAGTCCCCCTCTAGGATCCCCCACAGATACG. It codes for CASSPPLGSPTDT. The whole CDR3 sequence is CASSPPLGSPTDTQYF.

Comments on this clone: The sequenced fragment ends 3 residues before the CDR3 boundary, so the rest is inferred from the germline J gene. This sequence joins TRBV5-5 and TRBJ1-1; D gene unclear. CDR3 length equals 12 residues. V was trimmed by 1 base and J by 7 bases, leaving 8 bases between them. Germline V CDR1 and CDR2: SGHKS, YYEKEE (reference sequence). Incomplete CDR3 DNA: TGTGCCAGCAGCTTGCTTCTTTATGAA. Its protein is CASSLLLYE. The whole CDR3 sequence reads CASSLLLYEAFF.

Comment on this clone: The read terminates 3 residues before the CDR3 end, so the remaining end is supplied by the germline J gene. The genes are TRBV7-3 and TRBJ1-2; 7 bases match TRBD1. Trimming cost V 1 base and J 5 bases; bases outside gene matches: 4. Germline lookup yields CDR1 SGHTA and CDR2 FQGTGA. The CDR3 spans 14 residues. Incomplete CDR3 DNA: TGTGCCAGCAGCTTAATGGAGGGGGCGTATGGC. Translation: CASSLMEGAYG. The entire CDR3 protein reads CASSLMEGAYGYTF.

Note on this clone: The read stops 3 residues short of the end of the CDR3; the missing end is completed from the germline J gene. The chain joins TRBV10-1 to TRBJ1-2; D uncertain. V shed 6 bases and J shed 3 bases, with 11 bases lying between them. The germline gives CDR1 WNHNN, CDR2 SYGVQD (reference sequence). The CDR3 runs 13 residues. CDR3: CASSPGSHYGYTF. The covered CDR3 bases are TGCGCCAGCAGCCCCGGGTCTCACTATGGC.

Remarks on this clone: The CDR3 end is not reached by the read, which stops 3 residues before it; the germline J gene fills it in. This sequence joins TRBV5-1 and TRBJ2-5; maybe TRBD1 (6 bases). The CDR3 has 14 residues. V was pared by 2 bases and J by 1 base, with 9 bases between. Germline V gene lookup returns CDR1 SGHRS and CDR2 YFSETQ. This CDR3 reads CASSFGDTQETQYF. Partial CDR3 DNA: TGCGCCAGCAGCTTTGGGGACACCCAAGAGACC.